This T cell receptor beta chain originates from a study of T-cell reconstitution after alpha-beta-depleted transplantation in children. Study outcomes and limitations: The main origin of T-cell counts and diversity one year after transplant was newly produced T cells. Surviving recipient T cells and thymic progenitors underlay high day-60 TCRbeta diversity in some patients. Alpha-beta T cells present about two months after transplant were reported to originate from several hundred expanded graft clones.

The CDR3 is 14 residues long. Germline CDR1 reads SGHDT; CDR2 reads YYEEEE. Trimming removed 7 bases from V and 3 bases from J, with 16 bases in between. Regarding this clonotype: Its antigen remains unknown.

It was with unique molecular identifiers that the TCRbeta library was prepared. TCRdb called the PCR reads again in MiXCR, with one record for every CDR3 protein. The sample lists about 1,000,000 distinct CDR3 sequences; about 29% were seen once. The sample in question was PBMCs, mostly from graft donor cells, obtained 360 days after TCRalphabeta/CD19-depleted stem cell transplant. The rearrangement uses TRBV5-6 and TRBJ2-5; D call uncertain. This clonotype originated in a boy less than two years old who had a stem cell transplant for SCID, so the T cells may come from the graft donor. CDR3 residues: CASGSAGVEETQYF. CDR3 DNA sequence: TGTGCCAGCGGCTCCGCCGGAGTTGAAGAGACCCAGTACTTC. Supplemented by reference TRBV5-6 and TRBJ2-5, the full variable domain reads DAGVTQSPTHLIKTRGQQVTLRCSPKSGHDTVSWYQQALGQGPQFIFQYYEEEERQRGNFPDRFSGHQFPNYSSELNVNALLLGDSALYLCASGSAGVEETQYFGPGTRLLVL.